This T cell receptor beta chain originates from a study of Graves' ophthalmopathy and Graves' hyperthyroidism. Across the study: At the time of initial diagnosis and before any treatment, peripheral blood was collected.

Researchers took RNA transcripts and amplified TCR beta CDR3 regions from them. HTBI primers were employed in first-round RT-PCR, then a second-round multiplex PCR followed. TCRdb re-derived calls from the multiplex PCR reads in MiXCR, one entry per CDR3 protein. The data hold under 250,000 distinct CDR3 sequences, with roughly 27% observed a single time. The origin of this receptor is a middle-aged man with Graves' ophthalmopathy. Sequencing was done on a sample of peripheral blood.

CDR3 nucleotide sequence: TGTGCCAGCAGTTTGGGGGGGGCAAGTTCACCCCTCCACTTT. It encodes CASSLGGASSPLHF. This chain connects TRBV12-3 or TRBV12-4 to TRBJ1-6, with a weak D call TRBD1 (6 bases). This CDR3 has 14 residues. Trimming left V 3 bases short and J 9 bases short, with 12 bases between.